This T cell receptor beta chain originates from a study of technical replicates of blood from several donors. Using immunoSEQ multiplex PCR, the repertoire was profiled, and TCRdb retains in-frame clones only, with some absent. The sample holds almost 85,000 clones, around 97% seen once. The source of this sequence is a human donor in good health. The sample consisted of T cells isolated from PBMCs.

CDR3 amino acids: CASSQGQGDTDTQYF. DNA of the CDR3: TGTGCCAGCAGCCAGGGACAGGGGGACACAGATACGCAGTATTTT. The rearrangement links TRBV6-4 to TRBJ2-3; TRBD1 matches at 11 bases. V lost 6 bases and J lost 2; bases outside the gene matches: 4. In germline, CDR1 is MRHNA, CDR2 SNTAGT. The CDR3 covers 15 residues.